This TCR beta chain was captured by sequencing in a study of CXCR3-negative and CXCR3-positive naive CD8 T cells (dated 2019 in TCRdb). About the investigation overall: In total, roughly 150 million TRB reads were obtained, or roughly 1.5 +/- 0.3 million reads per library. Diversity and physicochemical repertoire analyses covered 10 to 11 donors pooled from two independent experiments. The TRBV-TRBJ cluster analysis covered naive subsets from roughly 5 donors and memory cells from 3 donors. On the study overall, not on this receptor specifically: TRBV-TRBJ usage was similar between naive CXCR3-negative and CXCR3-positive cells from the same donor, while memory cells showed distinct patterns. CXCR3 expression partially decreased after cryopreservation, so most assays used freshly isolated PBMCs. TRB CDR3s from CXCR3-positive naive cells showed higher hydrophobicity (lower Kidera factor 4), lower energy, and higher strength and volume indices than CXCR3-negative naive cells. Because surface CD5, which is linked to self-reactivity in mice, was comparable between the naive subsets, TCR interaction strength was also inferred from TRB CDR3 physicochemical properties. Repertoire diversity was comparably high in both naive subsets but much lower in memory CD8+ T cells.

Data came from a NextSeq 550. The Human TCR Profiling Kit (MiLaboratory) was used to prepare UMI-labeled 5' RACE TRB cDNA libraries. The full amount of extracted RNA was used for cDNA synthesis, and the full amount of resulting cDNA was used for PCR amplification. The libraries were made side by side, with each library going through the same number of PCR cycles. Per the authors' processing: With a minimum of two reads required per UMI, MIGEC and MiXCR pulled out about 50,000 +/- 9,200 unique UMI-labeled TRB cDNA molecules from each library. On average, about 40,000 +/- 10,000 functional in-frame TRB CDR3 nucleotide clonotypes lacking stop codons were found per library. After downsampling to 5000 UMI-labeled TRB molecules per sample, diversity metrics such as normalized Shannon-Wiener and Chao1 were calculated in VDJtools. VDJtools was used to calculate clonotype-size-weighted physicochemical properties of the central five CDR3 residues, namely interaction energy, strength, volume and Kidera factor 4. TCRdb reprocessed the reads and provides one entry for every CDR3 protein sequence; no DNA is given. The V and J calls here are based on TCRdb, not the publication. This specimen's table enumerates 20,000 to 30,000 distinct CDR3 sequences. The ten largest clones take up less than 4.5% of the sample.

As concerns this clonotype: No cognate antigen has been identified for it.

The CDR3 sequence holds 14 residues, the cysteine and phenylalanine included. The protein alone is recorded here. The germline V gene sets CDR1 to LGHNA and CDR2 to YSLEER. Each CD8+ T cell subset was flow-sorted in triplicate, with 300,000 or so cells per subset placed directly into RLT lysis buffer. To exclude memory contaminants, naive CD8+ T cells were stringently defined as CD45RO-CCR7+CD27+CD95-. Standard density gradient centrifugation was used to isolate peripheral blood mononuclear cells from buffy coats. Naive CXCR3-negative and CXCR3-positive CD8+ T cells were flow-sorted on a FACSAria III. Total RNA was extracted from sorted cells with an RNeasy Mini Kit.

The receptor's source is a human donor in good health. Some clones in this sample may be carry-over from other donors' samples. Sequencing used naive CXCR3- CD8+ T cells from blood. The cell subset or site label here, explained by the study, means: CD45RO-CCR7+CD27+CD95- naive CD8+ T cells lacking CXCR3 (TNR3-). The sequence is built from TRBV4-3 and TRBJ2-1; TCRdb returns TRBD2, unconfirmable since there is no DNA. The CDR3 here reads CASSQGGIADEQFF.